The 25 T cell receptor beta chains listed next were all sequenced from one sample in a study of blood T cell repertoires in COVID-19. Produced via immunoSEQ multiplex PCR; TCRdb's table is partial and in-frame only. The top ten clones hold 25% to 35% of a sample with about 230,000 clones, approximately 88% of them seen once. The source material was peripheral blood. These receptor sequences come from a man in his forties with acute or convalescent COVID-19.

This rearrangement joins TRBV18 to TRBJ2-7; TRBD1 matches 8 bases. Germline V gene data show CDR1 as KGHSH and CDR2 as LQKENI. The CDR3 has 16 residues. V trimming: 1 base; J trimming: 4 bases; junction bases outside the gene matches: 9. The CDR3 DNA sequence: TGTGCCAGCTCACCACGAGGGACAGGAGGGGGTTACGAGCAGTACTTC. Amino acid sequence: CASSPRGTGGGYEQYF.

The chain is built from TRBV27 and TRBJ2-2, with D possibly matching TRBD1 (6 bases). V shed 7 bases and J shed 1 base, with 13 bases lying between them. Germline assignment: CDR1 MNHEY and CDR2 SMNVEV (reference sequence). This CDR3 contains 15 residues. The CDR3 coding sequence is TGTGCCAGCACCCTACTGGGACAGAACACCGGGGAGCTGTTTTTT. This codes for CASTLLGQNTGELFF.

V gene TRBV10-2 combines with J gene TRBJ1-5; D is undetermined. Germline V CDR1 and CDR2: WSHSY, SAAADI. The V and J ends lost 7 bases and 5 bases respectively, with 12 bases between them. The CDR3 sequence is 13 residues long. CDR3 region: CASNRGIDQPQHF. CDR3 DNA sequence: TGCGCCAGCAATAGAGGGATTGATCAGCCCCAGCATTTT.

The chain has TRBV5-4 and TRBJ1-1; TRBD1 is a possible D gene (5 bases). CDR3 length equals 14 residues. CDR1 and CDR2 (germline): SGHNT, YYREEE (reference sequence). V was trimmed by 0 bases and J by 1 base, leaving 7 bases between them. DNA for the CDR3: TGTGCCAGCAGCTTGGATGGGGCGAACACTGAAGCTTTCTTT. Amino acid sequence: CASSLDGANTEAFF.

The V call is TRBV11-2, the J call TRBJ2-5; no definite D call. Trimming took 1 base from V and 2 from J, leaving 5 bases between them. This CDR3 is 13 amino acids long. The germline gives CDR1 SGHAT, CDR2 FQNNGV. CDR3 DNA: TGTGCCAGCAGCTTAGCTATTCAAGAGACCCAGTACTTC. Encoded protein: CASSLAIQETQYF.

This clone was counted between two and nine times. The chain employs TRBV6-5 and TRBJ2-2; D gene unclear. The CDR3 has 15 residues. V was cut by 3 bases and J by 7 bases, with 15 bases left in between. In germline, CDR1 is MNHEY, CDR2 SVGAGI. The CDR3 region has the DNA TGTGCCAGCAGTTATTACCGGTCACTTCGCGGGGAGCTGTTTTTT. Its translation: CASSYYRSLRGELFF.

J is TRBJ1-2 and V is TRBV9, with D tentatively TRBD1 (6 bases). Germline assignment: CDR1 SGDLS and CDR2 YYNGEE. CDR3 length: 16 amino acids. The V end lost 3 bases, the J end lost 3 bases, and 18 bases lay between the germline ends. DNA for the CDR3: TGTGCCAGCAGCGCCGACGGGACACCCTCTCACTATGGCTACACCTTC. Translated: CASSADGTPSHYGYTF.

The chain recombines TRBV6-5 with TRBJ1-1, with a weak D call TRBD1 (5 bases). This CDR3 region has 13 residues. Germline CDR1 is MNHEY and CDR2 is SVGAGI. V was cut by 7 bases and J by 3 bases, with 12 bases left in between. CDR3 sequence reads: CASMGGVHTEAFF. Here the CDR3 DNA reads TGTGCCAGCATGGGGGGGGTACACACTGAAGCTTTCTTT.

The gene calls are TRBV19 and TRBJ1-1, with 7 bases aligning to TRBD1. The V and J ends lost 3 bases and 4 bases, in that order; junction bases with no gene match: 5. Germline lookup yields CDR1 LNHDA and CDR2 SQIVND (reference sequence). The CDR3 runs to 14 residues. CDR3: CASSMNRGGTEAFF. In nucleotides, the CDR3 is TGTGCCAGTAGTATGAACAGGGGAGGCACTGAAGCTTTCTTT.

This chain uses TRBV5-1 with TRBJ1-2; 11 bases align to TRBD1. Germline loops: CDR1 SGHRS, CDR2 YFSETQ. This CDR3 contains 15 residues. The V and J ends lost 4 bases and 6 bases, in that order; junction bases with no gene match: 8. CDR3 loop: CASSPRDRGIDGYTF. CDR3 bases: TGCGCCAGCAGCCCGCGGGACAGGGGGATAGATGGCTACACCTTC.

The chain has TRBV4-2 and TRBJ2-6; D perhaps matches TRBD2 (5 bases). Germline V gene data show CDR1 as LGHNA and CDR2 as YNFKEQ. CDR3 length: 16 amino acids. Trimming took 3 bases from V and 0 from J, leaving 9 bases between them. Here the CDR3 DNA reads TGTGCCAGCAGCCAGAGGGTGATCTCTGGGGCCAACGTCCTGACTTTC. Encoded protein: CASSQRVISGANVLTF.

The chain recombines TRBV7-9 with TRBJ2-6, with D unresolved. This CDR3 is built from 13 residues. In germline, CDR1 is SEHNR, CDR2 FQNEAQ (reference sequence). The ends were cut back, 8 bases at V and 2 bases at J, with 7 bases in the middle. CDR3 DNA sequence: TGTGCCAGCCTCCAGACTGGGGCCAACGTCCTGACTTTC. Protein product: CASLQTGANVLTF.

The gene calls are TRBV6-6 and TRBJ2-6; D is undetermined. The CDR3 runs 17 residues. Between the trimmed V and J ends, which lost 6 bases and 0 bases, there was a span of 15 bases. Germline V gene lookup returns CDR1 MNHNY and CDR2 SVGAGI (reference sequence). CDR3 region: CASSRHFESSGANVLTF. The CDR3 nucleotides are TGTGCCAGCAGCCGACACTTCGAGAGCTCTGGGGCCAACGTCCTGACTTTC.

The V call is TRBV7-2, the J call TRBJ1-2, with 9 bases fitting TRBD1. The CDR3 is 16 amino acids. Germline assignment: CDR1 SGHTA and CDR2 FQGNSA. After removal of 5 bases from V and 4 bases from J, the junction contained 11 bases not matched to a gene. CDR3 bases: TGTGCCAGCAGCCTCAGACAGGGGGGGATGGTCTATGGCTACACCTTC. This codes for CASSLRQGGMVYGYTF. The complete variable domain, with remaining parts taken from reference TRBV7-2 and TRBJ1-2, reads GAGVSQSPSNKVTEKGKDVELRCDPISGHTALYWYRQSLGQGLEFLIYFQGNSAPDKSGLPSDRFSAERTGGSVSTLTIQRTQQEDSAVYLCASSLRQGGMVYGYTFGSGTRLTVV.

The CDR3 protein is CASSLRQGGNEQFF. The CDR3 coding sequence is TGTGCCAGCAGCCTTCGACAGGGTGGCAATGAGCAGTTCTTC. J is TRBJ2-1 and V is TRBV14; 7 bases map to TRBD1. Germline loops: CDR1 SGHDN, CDR2 FVKESK. The J segment lost 6 bases and the V segment lost 4 bases, leaving 6 bases of the junction unmatched. The CDR3 is made up of 14 amino acids.

This clone came up a few times. The chain has TRBV2 and TRBJ2-4, with 12 bases matching TRBD1. V shed 2 bases and J 6 bases; nucleotides not matched to a gene: 8. The V gene's germline CDR1 is SNHLY and CDR2 FYNNEI. This CDR3 spans 17 amino acids. The CDR3 is CASSEWGTGGKRNIQYF. The CDR3 coding sequence is TGTGCCAGCAGTGAATGGGGGACAGGGGGCAAGAGAAACATTCAGTACTTC.

V is TRBV10-1 and J is TRBJ2-1, with 10 bases fitting TRBD2. V was clipped by 10 bases and J by 4 bases; unmatched bases: 10. Germline V CDR1 and CDR2: WNHNN, SYGVQD (reference sequence). The CDR3 is made up of 15 amino acids. The CDR3 DNA is TGCGCCAACGAACCGGGACTAGCGAGATACAATGAGCAGTTCTTC. As protein: CANEPGLARYNEQFF.

This sequence joins TRBV30 and TRBJ2-1; D ambiguous. Germline loops: CDR1 GTSNPN, CDR2 SVGIG (reference sequence). Trimming stripped 1 base from V and 4 bases from J, with 5 bases between. This CDR3 has 12 amino acids. CDR3 region: CAWSDTYNEQFF. In DNA, the CDR3 is TGTGCCTGGAGTGACACATACAATGAGCAGTTCTTC.

CDR3 amino acids: CASSLGTGLAEAFF. The CDR3 DNA sequence: TGTGCCAGTAGTCTAGGGACAGGGTTGGCTGAAGCTTTCTTT. The chain combines TRBV19 with TRBJ1-1; 9 bases line up with TRBD1. With 5 bases clipped from V and 6 bases from J, the junction kept 7 bases outside the gene matches. The CDR3 is made up of 14 amino acids. Germline V CDR1 and CDR2: LNHDA, SQIVND (reference sequence). Based on the CDR3 plus reference TRBV19 and TRBJ1-1, the full variable domain is DGGITQSPKYLFRKEGQNVTLSCEQNLNHDAMYWYRQDPGQGLRLIYYSQIVNDFQKGDIAEGYSVSREKKESFPLTVTSAQKNPTAFYLCASSLGTGLAEAFFGQGTRLTVV.

V is TRBV25-1 and J is TRBJ1-4; 10 bases fit TRBD1. Germline loops: CDR1 MGHDK, CDR2 SYGVNS. The CDR3 runs to 18 residues. The trim removed 3 bases at V and 8 bases at J, leaving 15 bases unmatched. CDR3 loop: CASSDGTGVSLGFEKLFF. The CDR3 bases are TGTGCCAGCAGTGATGGGACAGGGGTATCCTTAGGGTTCGAAAAACTGTTTTTT.

This chain joins TRBV11-2 and TRBJ2-1, with 11 bases matching TRBD2. The V and J ends lost 8 bases and 5 bases, in that order; junction bases with no gene match: 8. CDR3 length: 15 amino acids. Germline-derived CDR1 and CDR2 are SGHAT and FQNNGV. The DNA for the CDR3 is TGTGCCAGCTATAGCGGGAGGGCAAAAAACAATGAGCAGTTCTTC. Translation gives CASYSGRAKNNEQFF.

The genes are TRBV2 and TRBJ2-3; maybe TRBD2 (5 bases). V lost 2 bases and J lost 5, with 11 bases in between. The germline V gene has CDR1 SNHLY and CDR2 FYNNEI. This CDR3 has 14 amino acids. CDR3 sequence: CASSEQAGEDTQYF. CDR3 nucleotides: TGTGCCAGCAGTGAACAGGCGGGCGAAGATACGCAGTATTTT.

This clone appeared a few times. V usage is TRBV9 and J usage is TRBJ1-1, with D maybe TRBD1 (5 bases). Deletions cut 0 bases from V and 6 bases from J, with 12 bases between. The CDR3 contains 14 residues. CDR1 and CDR2 from the germline V gene are SGDLS and YYNGEE. Here the CDR3 DNA reads TGTGCCAGCAGCGTAGTTACGGGGGTGGCTGAAGCTTTCTTT. Translated: CASSVVTGVAEAFF.

This clone appeared once. The V call is TRBV18, the J call TRBJ2-5, with 7 nucleotides matching TRBD2. The germline V gene has CDR1 KGHSH and CDR2 LQKENI. This CDR3 comprises 16 residues. J gave up 5 bases and V 3 bases, and 12 bases lay outside the gene matches. Written as DNA, the CDR3 is TGTGCCAGCTCACCCGGGAGGCAGGCAGGCGGGGAGACCCAGTACTTC. Its translation is CASSPGRQAGGETQYF.

J is TRBJ1-2 and V is TRBV6-1; 9 bases are a match to TRBD1. Germline lookup yields CDR1 MNHNS and CDR2 SASEGT. V dropped 1 base and J dropped 8; count of bases not matched to a gene: 11. This CDR3 has 16 amino acids. CDR3: CASSEVRALGTGGYTF. For the CDR3, the DNA is TGTGCCAGCAGTGAAGTCCGGGCCCTTGGGACAGGGGGCTACACCTTC.